The entry below gives a single TCR beta chain sequence along with its context. Germline V CDR1 and CDR2: SGHNT, YYREEE (reference sequence). The CDR3 length is 14 residues. V shed 5 bases and J 7 bases; nucleotides not matched to a gene: 6. These data belong to a study of technical replicates of blood from four donors. The data were produced by immunoSEQ multiplex PCR, yet TCRdb's version contains in-frame clones alone and is incomplete. Among 65,000 to 85,000 clones, around 90% were seen once, and the ten largest hold roughly 0.3%. V and J are TRBV5-4 and TRBJ1-6; TRBD1 agrees at 7 bases. Sequences were obtained from T cells isolated from PBMCs. The source of this sequence is a human donor in good health. CDR3 loop: CASSSDRSNSPLHF. For the CDR3, the DNA is TGTGCCAGCAGTTCGGACAGGTCCAATTCACCCCTCCACTTT.